The 31 T cell receptor beta chains reported below all come from one sample, sequenced in a study of Graves' ophthalmopathy and Graves' hyperthyroidism. Amplification of TCR beta CDR3 regions used RNA transcripts. Amplification began with first-round RT-PCR using HTBI primers, then second-round multiplex PCR was performed. TCRdb re-derived calls from the multiplex PCR reads in MiXCR, one entry per CDR3 protein. This repertoire shows 500,000 to 600,000 distinct CDR3 sequences, less than 40% found once; its top ten account for 3.5% to 4.5%. The source material was peripheral blood or thyroid tissue (not recorded which). The receptors here all came from an adult man with Graves' hyperthyroidism.

On this clonotype itself: It is unclear where the CDR3 begins or ends on the DNA, so no DNA is shown, and the CDR3 is as TCRdb lists it. The genes are TRBV29-1 and TRBJ1-2. Germline V lookup: CDR1 SQVTM, CDR2 ANQGSEA. The CDR3 adds up to 11 amino acids, both ends counted. CDR3: CSVGEGSGNTF.

The J gene is TRBJ2-5, the V gene TRBV12-3 or TRBV12-4; D uncertain. With the DNA end fitting TRBJ2-1 better, the J assignment may be wrong. The CDR3 consists of 9 residues. The CDR3 reads CACGAEQFF. CDR3 bases: TGTGCCTGCGGAGCTGAGCAGTTCTTC.

This clonotype appeared a single time. The chain couples TRBV12-5 to TRBJ2-7; D gene unclear. The CDR3 runs to 14 residues. Germline values: CDR1 LGHNT, CDR2 FRNRAP. Deletions cut 1 base from V and 1 base from J, with 8 bases between. The CDR3 here is CASGLGINSYEQYF. The DNA for the CDR3 is TGTGCTAGTGGTTTGGGGATAAATTCCTACGAGCAGTACTTC.

The chain carries TRBV7-2 and TRBJ2-7, with TRBD2 matching 10 bases. The J call may be faulty, since TRBJ2-1 better matches the DNA end. The CDR3 is made up of 22 amino acids. In germline, CDR1 is SGHTA, CDR2 FQGNSA. The CDR3 DNA follows: TGTGCCAGCAGCTTAGGACGGAGGGGAGCTACTTCGGGACTAGCGAGCTACAATGAGCAGTTCTTC. Amino acids: CASSLGRRGATSGLASYNEQFF.

V and J are TRBV7-3 and TRBJ1-5, with a possible D match to TRBD1 (6 bases). Per germline, CDR1 SGHTA and CDR2 FQGTGA. Trimming left V 2 bases short and J 14 bases short, with 19 bases between. The CDR3 has 14 residues. The CDR3 DNA reads as TGTGCCAGCAGCTTAGGGGCAGCGGACAGAGGTGAGCATTTT. Its protein product is CASSLGAADRGEHF.

The sample holds many counts of this clonotype. This sequence joins TRBV20-1 and TRBJ1-6; no clear D gene. This CDR3 is 13 amino acids long. Trimming stripped 0 bases from V and 7 bases from J, with 7 bases between. Germline CDR1 and CDR2: DFQATT and SNEGSKA (reference sequence). CDR3 region: CSARDDGNSPLHF. As DNA, the CDR3 is TGCAGTGCTAGAGATGACGGGAATTCACCCCTCCACTTT.

In this sample, this clonotype turned up many times. The V gene is TRBV12-3 or TRBV12-4, the J gene TRBJ1-5; D is perhaps TRBD1 (5 bases). The CDR3 consists of 14 residues. V was trimmed by 1 base and J by 6 bases, leaving 10 bases between them. The CDR3 is CASSLVGGAQPQHF. As DNA, the CDR3 is TGTGCCAGCAGTTTAGTGGGGGGAGCTCAGCCCCAGCATTTT.

This clonotype was seen at least ten times. This rearrangement joins TRBV7-8 to TRBJ2-7; D possibly corresponds to TRBD1 (6 bases). CDR1 SGHVS and CDR2 FQNEAQ come from the germline V gene. V was shortened by 5 bases and J by 2 bases, with 19 bases between the two germline ends. The CDR3 spans 16 residues. For the CDR3, the DNA is TGTGCCAGCAGCAACCTGAAGGACAGCCAAGCCTACGAGCAGTACTTC. Protein product: CASSNLKDSQAYEQYF.

The sample holds a few counts of this clonotype. The V and J genes are TRBV7-9 and TRBJ2-6, with 7 positions matching TRBD2. The CDR3 is 16 amino acids. V trimming: 5 bases; J trimming: 2 bases; junction bases outside the gene matches: 6. Germline assignment: CDR1 SEHNR and CDR2 FQNEAQ (reference sequence). In DNA form, the CDR3 reads TGTGCCAGCAGCCCGAGCGGGATTACTGGGGCCAACGTCCTGACTTTC. This codes for CASSPSGITGANVLTF. Full variable domain (remainder filled in from reference TRBV7-9 and TRBJ2-6): DTGVSQNPRHKITKRGQNVTFRCDPISEHNRLYWYRQTLGQGPEFLTYFQNEAQLEKSRLLSDRFSAERPKGSFSTLEIQRTEQGDSAMYLCASSPSGITGANVLTFGAGSRLTVL.

The V gene is TRBV4-1, the J gene TRBJ1-4; a possible D gene is TRBD1 (6 bases). Germline values: CDR1 MGHRA, CDR2 YSYEKL. This CDR3 has 15 residues. Between the trimmed V and J ends, which lost 5 bases and 3 bases, there was a span of 13 bases. The CDR3 nucleotides read TGCGCCAGCAGCAATACAGGGTTCGCTAATGAAAAACTGTTTTTT. This encodes CASSNTGFANEKLFF.

Regarding this clonotype: Lacking the conserved final phenylalanine or tryptophan, this CDR3 likely reflects a read error. The chain uses TRBV10-3 and TRBJ1-6; TRBD1 agrees at 7 bases. Germline assignment: CDR1 ENHRY and CDR2 SYGVKD. The CDR3 extends over 16 amino acids. The J segment lost 4 bases and the V segment lost 10 bases, leaving 13 bases of the junction unmatched. The CDR3 bases are TGTGCCACCAGCGCTGACAGGGCCGGTTATAATTCACCCCTCCACCTT. This encodes CATSADRAGYNSPLHL.

This clonotype showed up many times. V usage is TRBV5-8 and J usage is TRBJ1-1; TRBD1 matches 7 bases. Germline CDR1 reads SGHTS; CDR2 reads YDEGEE. Trimming cost V 7 bases and J 1 base; bases outside gene matches: 7. This CDR3 comprises 14 residues. The CDR3 bases are TGTGCCAGCGTCAGGACAGGTCCGAACACTGAAGCTTTCTTT. Its protein product is CASVRTGPNTEAFF. The full variable domain, completed using reference TRBV5-8 and TRBJ1-1, is EAGVTQSPTHLIKTRGQQATLRCSPISGHTSVYWYQQALGLGLQFLLWYDEGEERNRGNFPPRFSGRQFPNYSSELNVNALELEDSALYLCASVRTGPNTEAFFGQGTRLTVV.

This clonotype turned up a few times. V and J are TRBV5-4 and TRBJ1-1; D may be TRBD1 (5 bases). V was cut by 4 bases and J by 0 bases, with 10 bases left in between. Germline lookup yields CDR1 SGHNT and CDR2 YYREEE (reference sequence). The CDR3 is 14 amino acids. The chain's CDR3 is CASSGGHMNTEAFF. The CDR3 DNA is TGTGCCAGCAGCGGTGGACATATGAACACTGAAGCTTTCTTT.

This clonotype was seen many times. The V call is TRBV10-2, the J call TRBJ2-7, with D tentatively TRBD1 (6 bases). Trimming removed 7 bases from V and 5 bases from J, with 12 bases in between. This CDR3 is built from 12 residues. CDR1 and CDR2 from the germline V gene are WSHSY and SAAADI. The CDR3 DNA reads as TGCGCCAGCAAGGGGGTAGTAGACGAGCAGTACTTC. This translates into CASKGVVDEQYF.

This clonotype was seen ten or more times. The chain recombines TRBV2 with TRBJ1-5; TRBD1 matches 7 bases. After removal of 6 bases from V and 2 bases from J, the junction contained 13 bases not matched to a gene. Germline assignment: CDR1 SNHLY and CDR2 FYNNEI. The CDR3 runs 17 residues. CDR3 DNA: TGTGCCAGCAGGCCTCAGGGACAGCAAAGAGGCAATCAGCCCCAGCATTTT. Its translation: CASRPQGQQRGNQPQHF.

J is TRBJ1-2 and V is TRBV7-2; the D is unclear. V lost 5 bases to trimming and J lost 9 bases, with 10 bases between them. The CDR3 runs 11 residues. CDR1 and CDR2 (germline): SGHTA, FQGNSA. CDR3 loop: CASSKAGSYTF. The CDR3 DNA sequence: TGTGCCAGCAGCAAAGCGGGGAGCTACACCTTC.

The V and J genes are TRBV7-9 and TRBJ1-4; TRBD1 aligns across 8 bases. V was clipped by 5 bases and J by 5 bases; unmatched bases: 7. From germline, CDR1 is SEHNR and CDR2 FQNEAQ (reference sequence). The CDR3 runs 15 residues. CDR3 in DNA: TGTGCCAGCAGCCAACAGGGGGGCGAGAATGAAAAACTGTTTTTT. It specifies CASSQQGGENEKLFF.

Remarks on this clonotype: One end of the junction is discordant with germline, which a read error may explain. The J gene is TRBJ2-7, the V gene TRBV15, with TRBD2 matching over 9 bases. The CDR3 spans 13 residues. Germline CDR1 reads LNHNV; CDR2 reads YYDKDF (reference sequence). CDR3 protein: CATSSSGGYEQCF. The CDR3 DNA is TGTGCCACCTCGTCCAGCGGGGGGTACGAGCAGTGCTTC.

This clonotype was seen a handful of times. V and J are TRBV6-1 and TRBJ1-3; D unresolved. This CDR3 spans 16 amino acids. The germline CDR1 and CDR2 sequences are MNHNS and SASEGT. Trimming cost V 10 bases and J 0 bases, with 19 bases left between them. The CDR3 loop is CATTVLSSASGNTIYF. CDR3 sequence (DNA): TGTGCCACCACCGTTCTTTCCTCCGCCTCTGGAAACACCATATATTTT.

The rearrangement uses TRBV12-3 or TRBV12-4 and TRBJ1-6; D gene ambiguous. The CDR3 is 16 residues long. V was shortened by 3 bases and J by 0 bases, with 9 bases between the two germline ends. CDR3 coding DNA: TGTGCCAGCAGTTTCGGATGGGGCTCCTATAATTCACCCCTCCACTTT. Encoded protein: CASSFGWGSYNSPLHF.

This clonotype was counted many times. This chain uses TRBV6-5 with TRBJ2-7; D gene unclear. Trimming took 0 bases from V and 3 from J, leaving 9 bases between them. This CDR3 comprises 14 residues. Germline V gene sequence: CDR1 MNHEY, CDR2 SVGAGI. The CDR3 bases are TGTGCCAGCAGTTACTCCCGCCTTGTCTACGAGCAGTACTTC. Amino acid sequence: CASSYSRLVYEQYF.

The chain combines TRBV7-4 with TRBJ1-2; D not resolved. Germline V gene data show CDR1 as SGHVT and CDR2 as SQSDAQ. CDR3 length equals 13 residues. V was trimmed by 5 bases and J by 6 bases, leaving 13 bases between them. CDR3 loop: CASSRGHRHGYTF. CDR3 in DNA: TGTGCCAGCAGCCGCGGCCACCGCCATGGCTACACCTTC.

The chain is built from TRBV7-9 and TRBJ1-2; D is possibly TRBD1 (5 bases). Deletions cut 5 bases from V and 4 bases from J, with 14 bases between. CDR1 is SEHNR and CDR2 is FQNEAQ in the germline V gene (reference sequence). The CDR3 spans 14 residues. In nucleotides, the CDR3 is TGTGCCAGCAGCACACTTAGCGGGGGCTATGGCTACACCTTC. This codes for CASSTLSGGYGYTF.

This clonotype was detected ten times or more. This chain uses TRBV2 with TRBJ1-1, with D unclear. V lost 6 bases to trimming and J lost 4 bases, with 15 bases between them. The CDR3 contains 14 residues. Germline values: CDR1 SNHLY, CDR2 FYNNEI. In DNA form, the CDR3 reads TGTGCCAGCAGCGCACTACAGAGCTCCACTGAAGCTTTCTTT. Its translation: CASSALQSSTEAFF.

This clonotype was observed many times. The V and J genes are TRBV14 and TRBJ2-7; D might be TRBD1 (5 bases). Germline V gives CDR1 SGHDN, CDR2 FVKESK. The CDR3 sequence is 12 residues long. Deletions cut 0 bases from V and 12 bases from J, with 12 bases between. CDR3 in DNA: TGTGCCAGCAGCCAAGACGGCAGGGTTGGGTACTTC. Its translation: CASSQDGRVGYF.

The chain is built from TRBV20-1 and TRBJ2-5; perhaps D is TRBD1 or TRBD2 (5 bases each). Trimming removed 3 bases at V and 9 bases at J, with 29 bases between. From germline, CDR1 is DFQATT and CDR2 SNEGSKA (reference sequence). The CDR3 covers 17 residues. CDR3 bases: TGCAGTGCTAGTAGCCCGGGGTCGTTAGGGGATTTTCAGCCCCAGTACTTC. Translating it yields CSASSPGSLGDFQPQYF.

Many counts were recorded for this clonotype. The rearrangement uses TRBV20-1 and TRBJ2-5; TRBD2 matches 9 bases. CDR1 is DFQATT, CDR2 SNEGSKA, per germline (reference sequence). The trim removed 6 bases at V and 2 bases at J, leaving 1 base unmatched. The CDR3 runs 12 residues. The CDR3 loop reads CSATSGQETQYF. CDR3 DNA sequence: TGCAGTGCGACTAGCGGACAAGAGACCCAGTACTTC.

This clonotype was seen repeatedly, ten times or more. V is TRBV12-3 or TRBV12-4 and J is TRBJ2-5; D may correspond to TRBD1 or TRBD2 (5 bases each). The V end lost 10 bases, the J end lost 7 bases, and 19 bases lay between the germline ends. The CDR3 sequence is 13 residues long. The CDR3 DNA follows: TGTGCCACCGTCGAAGGGGCGAGGGGGACCCAGTACTTC. Residues: CATVEGARGTQYF.

This clonotype showed up many times. This chain links TRBV6-5 with TRBJ1-1; 8 bases map to TRBD1. Germline V gene lookup returns CDR1 MNHEY and CDR2 SVGAGI. CDR3 size: 15 residues. The ends lost 10 bases at V and 8 bases at J; junction bases unmatched: 18. CDR3 sequence reads: CATNSPTAGGREAFF. The CDR3 bases are TGTGCCACCAATTCACCGACCGCAGGGGGCCGGGAAGCTTTCTTT.

The table lists this clonotype with many counts. V usage is TRBV29-1 and J usage is TRBJ2-7; weak D call: TRBD1 (5 bases). The CDR3 runs to 11 residues. Germline V CDR1 and CDR2: SQVTM, ANQGSEA. V lost 7 bases to trimming and J lost 0 bases, with 7 bases between them. The CDR3 DNA reads as TGCAGCGCACAGGACTCCTACGAGCAGTACTTC. Translation gives CSAQDSYEQYF.

The chain employs TRBV7-2 and TRBJ1-1; D is perhaps TRBD1 (6 bases). From germline, CDR1 is SGHTA and CDR2 FQGNSA. Trimming cost V 5 bases and J 0 bases, with 10 bases left between them. This CDR3 is 14 amino acids long. The CDR3 DNA sequence: TGTGCCAGCAGCCGAGGGGGACTGAACACTGAAGCTTTCTTT. The encoded protein is CASSRGGLNTEAFF.